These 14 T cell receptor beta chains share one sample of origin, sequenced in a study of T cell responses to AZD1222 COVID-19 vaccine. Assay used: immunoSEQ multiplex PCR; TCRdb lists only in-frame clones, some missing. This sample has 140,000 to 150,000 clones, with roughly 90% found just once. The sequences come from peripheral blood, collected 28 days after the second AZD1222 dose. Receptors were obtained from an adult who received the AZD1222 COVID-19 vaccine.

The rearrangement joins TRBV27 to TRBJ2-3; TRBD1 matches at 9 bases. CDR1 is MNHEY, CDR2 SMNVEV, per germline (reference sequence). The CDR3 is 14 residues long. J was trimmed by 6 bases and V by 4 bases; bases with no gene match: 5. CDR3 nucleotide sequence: TGTGCCAGCAGTTCAAGACAGGGGGGTGATACGCAGTATTTT. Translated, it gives CASSSRQGGDTQYF.

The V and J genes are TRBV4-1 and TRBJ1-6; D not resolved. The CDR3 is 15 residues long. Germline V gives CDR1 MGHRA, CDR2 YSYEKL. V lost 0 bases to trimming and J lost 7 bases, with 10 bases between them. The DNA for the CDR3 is TGCGCCAGCAGCCAAGATACCGGTATAAATTCACCCCTCCACTTT. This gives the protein CASSQDTGINSPLHF.

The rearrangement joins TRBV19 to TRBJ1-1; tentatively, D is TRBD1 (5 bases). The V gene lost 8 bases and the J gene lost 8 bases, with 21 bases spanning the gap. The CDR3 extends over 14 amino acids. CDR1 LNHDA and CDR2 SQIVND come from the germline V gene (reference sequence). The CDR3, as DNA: TGTGCCAGTCTGTGGGGCAACGCGAAAGGGGAAGCTTTCTTT. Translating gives CASLWGNAKGEAFF.

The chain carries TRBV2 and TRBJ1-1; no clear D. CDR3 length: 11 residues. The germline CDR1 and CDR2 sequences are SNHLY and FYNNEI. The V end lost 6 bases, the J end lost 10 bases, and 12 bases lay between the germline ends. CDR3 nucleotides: TGTGCCAGCAGGGAGGCAGGCGGAGCTTTCTTT. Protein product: CASREAGGAFF.

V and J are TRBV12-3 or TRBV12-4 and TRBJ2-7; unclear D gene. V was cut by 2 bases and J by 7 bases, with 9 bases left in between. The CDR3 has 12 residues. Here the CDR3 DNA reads TGTGCCAGCAGTTTATCGAGCCGAGAGCAGTACTTC. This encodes CASSLSSREQYF.

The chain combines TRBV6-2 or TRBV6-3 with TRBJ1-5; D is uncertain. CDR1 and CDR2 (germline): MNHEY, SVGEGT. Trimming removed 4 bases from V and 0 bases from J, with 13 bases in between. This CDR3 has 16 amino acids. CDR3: CASSSSRTYSNQPQHF. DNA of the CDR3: TGTGCCAGCAGTTCATCACGAACTTATAGCAATCAGCCCCAGCATTTT.

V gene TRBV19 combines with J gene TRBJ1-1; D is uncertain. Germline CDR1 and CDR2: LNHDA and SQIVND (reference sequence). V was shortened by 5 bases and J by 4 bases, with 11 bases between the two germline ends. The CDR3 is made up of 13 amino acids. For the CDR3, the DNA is TGTGCCAGTAGTCGTGTTTCGGGCACTGAAGCTTTCTTT. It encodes CASSRVSGTEAFF.

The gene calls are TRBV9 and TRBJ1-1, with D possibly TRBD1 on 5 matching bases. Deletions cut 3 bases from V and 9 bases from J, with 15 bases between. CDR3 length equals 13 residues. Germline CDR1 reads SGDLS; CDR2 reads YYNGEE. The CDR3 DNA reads TGTGCCAGCAGCGCCGGGACCGGCTTAAAAGCTTTCTTT. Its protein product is CASSAGTGLKAFF.

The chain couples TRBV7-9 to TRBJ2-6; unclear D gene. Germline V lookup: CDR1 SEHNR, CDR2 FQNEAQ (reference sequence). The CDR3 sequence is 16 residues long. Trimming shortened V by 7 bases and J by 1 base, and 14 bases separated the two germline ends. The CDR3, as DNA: TGTGCCAGCATTCTCCCGGTAGGGTCTGGGGCCAACGTCCTGACTTTC. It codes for CASILPVGSGANVLTF.

CDR3: CASSDRVGETQYF. The CDR3 bases are TGTGCCAGCAGTGACAGGGTGGGGGAGACCCAGTACTTC. The rearrangement joins TRBV12-3 or TRBV12-4 to TRBJ2-5; TRBD1 agrees at 7 bases. Losses at the gene ends were 5 bases for V and 5 bases for J; bases not matched to a gene: 5. The CDR3 has 13 amino acids.

CDR3 sequence: CASNPGDGYTF. The DNA for the CDR3 is TGTGCCAGCAATCCAGGCGATGGCTACACCTTC. This sequence joins TRBV28 and TRBJ1-2; D is undetermined. The ends were cut back, 7 bases at V and 6 bases at J, with 9 bases in the middle. The CDR3 has 11 amino acids. Per the germline V gene, CDR1 is MDHEN and CDR2 is SYDVKM.

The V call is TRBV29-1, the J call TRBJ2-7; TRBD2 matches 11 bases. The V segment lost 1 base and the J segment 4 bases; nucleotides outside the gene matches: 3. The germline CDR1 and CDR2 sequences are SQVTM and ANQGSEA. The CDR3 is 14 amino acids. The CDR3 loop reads CSVEGTSGSYEQYF. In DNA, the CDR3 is TGCAGCGTTGAAGGTACTAGCGGGAGTTACGAGCAGTACTTC.

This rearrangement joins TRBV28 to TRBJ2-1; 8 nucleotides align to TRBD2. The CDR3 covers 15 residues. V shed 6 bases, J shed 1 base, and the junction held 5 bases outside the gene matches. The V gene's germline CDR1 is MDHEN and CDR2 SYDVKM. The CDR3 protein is CASRSKRESYNEQFF. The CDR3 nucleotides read TGTGCCAGCAGGAGCAAGCGGGAGTCCTACAATGAGCAGTTCTTC.

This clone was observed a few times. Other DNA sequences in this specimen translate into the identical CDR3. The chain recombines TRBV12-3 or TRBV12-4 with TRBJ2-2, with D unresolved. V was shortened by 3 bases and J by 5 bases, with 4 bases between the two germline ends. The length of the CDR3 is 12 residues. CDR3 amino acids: CASSLGTGELFF. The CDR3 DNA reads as TGTGCCAGCAGTTTGGGGACCGGGGAGCTGTTTTTT.